The 32 T cell receptor beta chains below come from one sample, sequenced in a study of T-cell reconstitution after alpha-beta-depleted transplantation in children. A library of TCRbeta sequences, prepared with unique molecular identifiers, was generated. TCRdb re-called the PCR reads through MiXCR, storing one row per CDR3 protein. Among under 450,000 distinct CDR3 sequences listed, 15% to 20% were seen once. The sequencing here drew on PBMCs, mostly from graft donor cells, taken 360 days after TCRalphabeta/CD19-depleted stem cell transplant. All receptors come from a boy less than two years old who had a stem cell transplant for Wiskott-Aldrich syndrome, so the T cells may come from the graft donor.

The chain links TRBV12-3 or TRBV12-4 to TRBJ1-6; D not certain. The CDR3 length is 15 residues. The ends were cut back, 3 bases at V and 3 bases at J, with 9 bases in the middle. Here the CDR3 DNA reads TGTGCCAGCAGTTTTCGGGGAGACTATAATTCACCCCTCCACTTT. Its translation: CASSFRGDYNSPLHF.

This clonotype was seen a few times. The gene calls are TRBV12-3 or TRBV12-4 and TRBJ1-2, with D perhaps matching TRBD1 (6 bases). CDR3 length equals 13 residues. V was pared by 3 bases and J by 4 bases, with 9 bases between. CDR3 protein: CASSFGQSYGYTF. For the CDR3, the DNA is TGTGCCAGCAGTTTCGGACAGTCCTATGGCTACACCTTC.

This clonotype turned up a few times. In DNA, the CDR3 is TGTGCCACCAGCGAGGGGTTCGGCGAGCAGTACTTC. This gives the protein CATSEGFGEQYF. The chain is built from TRBV24-1 and TRBJ2-7; D could derive from TRBD1 or TRBD2 (5 bases each). V lost 7 bases and J lost 6, with 12 bases in between. Germline V gene sequence: CDR1 KGHDR, CDR2 SFDVKD. CDR3 length: 12 amino acids.

This rearrangement joins TRBV4-1 to TRBJ2-1; TRBD2 might be the D (6 bases). Trimming removed 0 bases from V and 8 bases from J, with 23 bases in between. The germline CDR1 and CDR2 sequences are MGHRA and YSYEKL. This CDR3 comprises 18 residues. The chain's CDR3 is CASSQDPLRMWGDYEQFF. The CDR3 region has the DNA TGCGCCAGCAGCCAAGATCCCCTTAGGATGTGGGGGGACTATGAGCAGTTCTTC.

This clonotype has only a few counts. This chain links TRBV7-9 with TRBJ2-3, with 7 bases identical to TRBD1. CDR1 SEHNR and CDR2 FQNEAQ come from the germline V gene (reference sequence). The V and J ends lost 4 bases and 4 bases, in that order; junction bases with no gene match: 5. The CDR3 has 14 residues. The CDR3 sequence is CASSSDRAADTQYF. The CDR3 bases are TGTGCCAGCAGCTCAGACAGGGCTGCAGATACGCAGTATTTT.

This clonotype was found a few times. The genes are TRBV18 and TRBJ2-1, with TRBD2 matching over 11 bases. Germline V lookup: CDR1 KGHSH, CDR2 LQKENI. Trimming removed 8 bases from V and 4 bases from J; junction bases left unmatched: 7. The CDR3 is made up of 15 amino acids. This chain's CDR3 is CASTLLAGDYNEQFF. DNA for the CDR3: TGTGCCAGCACCTTACTAGCGGGAGATTACAATGAGCAGTTCTTC. The whole variable domain, filled in from reference TRBV18 and TRBJ2-1, reads NAGVMQNPRHLVRRRGQEARLRCSPMKGHSHVYWYRQLPEEGLKFMVYLQKENIIDESGMPKERFSAEFPKEGPSILRIQQVVRGDSAAYFCASTLLAGDYNEQFFGPGTRLTVL.

This chain links TRBV20-1 with TRBJ2-2, with D possibly being TRBD2 (5 bases). This CDR3 spans 13 amino acids. Trimming left V 5 bases short and J 3 bases short, with 10 bases between. Per germline, CDR1 DFQATT and CDR2 SNEGSKA (reference sequence). CDR3 amino acids: CSAPTSYTGELFF. The CDR3 nucleotides are TGCAGTGCTCCCACTAGTTACACCGGGGAGCTGTTTTTT.

This clonotype was recorded a few times. The chain has TRBV5-1 and TRBJ2-2, with a weak D call TRBD2 (5 bases). Germline V lookup: CDR1 SGHRS, CDR2 YFSETQ. Between the trimmed V and J ends, which lost 4 bases and 7 bases, there was a span of 17 bases. This CDR3 has 15 residues. The CDR3 spells CASSRDSSRNGELFF. The CDR3 DNA follows: TGCGCCAGCAGCCGGGATTCCTCTAGGAACGGGGAGCTGTTTTTT. Drawing the rest from reference TRBV5-1 and TRBJ2-2, the complete variable domain is KAGVTQTPRYLIKTRGQQVTLSCSPISGHRSVSWYQQTPGQGLQFLFEYFSETQRNKGNFPGRFSGRQFSNSRSEMNVSTLELGDSALYLCASSRDSSRNGELFFGEGSRLTVL.

The chain combines TRBV5-1 with TRBJ2-3, with no clear D. This CDR3 contains 15 residues. Germline V gives CDR1 SGHRS, CDR2 YFSETQ. V was pared by 2 bases and J by 8 bases, with 18 bases between. The CDR3 DNA is TGCGCCAGCAGCTTTGAGTTAAAGTATCACGGTACGCAGTATTTT. Protein product: CASSFELKYHGTQYF.

The chain combines TRBV2 with TRBJ1-1, with D possibly being TRBD1 (5 bases). The CDR3 totals 13 residues. Per the germline V gene, CDR1 is SNHLY and CDR2 is FYNNEI. V lost 1 base and J lost 4, with 7 bases in between. CDR3 sequence (DNA): TGTGCCAGCAGTGAAGACGGGGGCACTGAAGCTTTCTTT. It encodes CASSEDGGTEAFF.

This clonotype was observed a handful of times. V gene TRBV7-9 combines with J gene TRBJ1-2; D is unresolved. Germline lookup yields CDR1 SEHNR and CDR2 FQNEAQ (reference sequence). The CDR3 is made up of 16 amino acids. Trimming took off 2 bases at V and 0 bases at J, with 13 bases between the two ends. In DNA, the CDR3 is TGTGCCAGCAGCTTAATGAGGGCATCCACTAACTATGGCTACACCTTC. Translated: CASSLMRASTNYGYTF.

This clonotype was seen a few times. This rearrangement joins TRBV28 to TRBJ2-7, with a tentative D call TRBD1 (5 bases). This CDR3 spans 14 amino acids. Trimming shortened V by 1 base and J by 3 bases, and 10 bases separated the two germline ends. CDR1 and CDR2 from the germline V gene are MDHEN and SYDVKM. CDR3 in DNA: TGTGCCAGCAGTTTATTAGGCAGGGACTACGAGCAGTACTTC. Its protein product is CASSLLGRDYEQYF.

The chain couples TRBV20-1 to TRBJ2-1; either TRBD1 or TRBD2 may supply D (5 bases each). The germline V and J ends were trimmed by 7 bases and 6 bases, with 19 bases remaining between them. Germline-derived CDR1 and CDR2 are DFQATT and SNEGSKA (reference sequence). The CDR3 length is 14 residues. CDR3 DNA: TGCAGTGTGGCCCCTGGCTTTGGGGGCAATGAGCAGTTCTTC. This encodes CSVAPGFGGNEQFF.

This clonotype was seen more than once but under ten times. The V gene is TRBV10-3, the J gene TRBJ2-7; TRBD1 is a possible D gene (6 bases). V gave up 6 bases and J gave up 3 bases, with 15 bases separating them. This CDR3 is 14 amino acids long. Germline V lookup: CDR1 ENHRY, CDR2 SYGVKD. Here the CDR3 DNA reads TGTGCCATCAGGCAGGGGATGGGGGTCTACGAGCAGTACTTC. Translating it yields CAIRQGMGVYEQYF.

J is TRBJ1-2 and V is TRBV5-6, with D uncertain. Germline CDR1 SGHDT, CDR2 YYEEEE. The CDR3 totals 15 residues. The germline V and J ends were trimmed by 0 bases and 0 bases, with 9 bases remaining between them. The CDR3 DNA reads TGTGCCAGCAGCTTGGGGCAGTTTACTAACTATGGCTACACCTTC. Its protein is CASSLGQFTNYGYTF.

The count of this clonotype is one. The genes are TRBV20-1 and TRBJ2-1; 7 nucleotides match TRBD1. The CDR3 extends over 18 amino acids. The trim removed 0 bases at V and 8 bases at J, leaving 19 bases unmatched. Looked up from germline, CDR1 is DFQATT and CDR2 is SNEGSKA (reference sequence). For the CDR3, the DNA is TGCAGTGCTAGAGAACCGACAGGGTCTACCCTAGGTTACGATGAGCAGTTCTTC. Its protein product is CSAREPTGSTLGYDEQFF.

The V call is TRBV7-7, the J call TRBJ2-3, with TRBD2 as a possible D gene (5 bases). V lost 10 bases and J 1 base, leaving 6 bases between the germline ends. The CDR3 consists of 11 residues. Germline CDR1 and CDR2: SSHAT and FNYEAQ (reference sequence). The CDR3 loop reads CAIGGTDTQYF. The CDR3 DNA sequence: TGTGCCATCGGGGGCACAGATACGCAGTATTTT.

CDR3 protein: CASNRRAREPYGYTF. The CDR3 DNA sequence: TGTGCCAGCAACCGAAGGGCCCGCGAACCCTATGGCTACACCTTC. The V call is TRBV6-2 or TRBV6-3, the J call TRBJ1-2; no clear D. CDR1 is MNHEY, CDR2 SVGEGT, per germline. The V end lost 7 bases, the J end lost 4 bases, and 19 bases lay between the germline ends. The CDR3 runs to 15 residues.

In this sample, this clonotype turned up a few times. The chain carries TRBV5-1 and TRBJ2-3; no clear D. Germline loops: CDR1 SGHRS, CDR2 YFSETQ. The CDR3 is made up of 14 amino acids. Trimming cost V 0 bases and J 4 bases, with 9 bases left between them. In nucleotides, the CDR3 is TGCGCCAGCAGCTTGGGAGGCAGGCCAGATACGCAGTATTTT. Protein product: CASSLGGRPDTQYF.

This chain connects TRBV4-1 to TRBJ2-7, with 11 bases matching TRBD1. This CDR3 spans 16 amino acids. Germline V gene lookup returns CDR1 MGHRA and CDR2 YSYEKL. The V segment lost 4 bases and the J segment 1 base; nucleotides outside the gene matches: 6. CDR3 protein: CASSRLGQGVSYEQYF. CDR3 nucleotides: TGCGCCAGCAGCCGTTTGGGACAGGGGGTTTCCTACGAGCAGTACTTC.

Many counts were recorded for this clonotype. Mismatch with germline at one junction end may stem from a read error. V usage is TRBV5-1 and J usage is TRBJ1-1, with a possible D match to TRBD1 (6 bases). Germline values: CDR1 SGHRS, CDR2 YFSETQ. CDR3 length: 13 residues. For the CDR3, the DNA is TGTGCCAGCAGCTTGACAGGGAACACTGAAGCTTTCTTT. Translation gives CASSLTGNTEAFF.

The CDR3 here is CATTYPGVDEQYF. The CDR3 DNA reads as TGTGCCACCACGTACCCCGGGGTGGACGAGCAGTACTTC. The rearrangement joins TRBV2 to TRBJ2-7, with D possibly being TRBD2 (5 bases). The CDR3 spans 13 residues. Germline assignment: CDR1 SNHLY and CDR2 FYNNEI. The ends were cut back, 10 bases at V and 5 bases at J, with 18 bases in the middle.

This clonotype showed up just a few times. The J gene is TRBJ2-7, the V gene TRBV4-3; D call uncertain. This CDR3 has 13 residues. Per germline, CDR1 LGHNA and CDR2 YSLEER. Trimming pared 4 bases from V and 3 bases from J, leaving 10 bases between. The CDR3 here is CASSRAPNYEQYF. The CDR3 bases are TGCGCCAGCAGCCGCGCCCCGAACTACGAGCAGTACTTC.

J is TRBJ2-5 and V is TRBV14, with D possibly being TRBD1 (7 bases). V shed 6 bases and J shed 2 bases, with 10 bases lying between them. This CDR3 comprises 13 residues. Germline values: CDR1 SGHDN, CDR2 FVKESK. Here the CDR3 reads CASRAGGQETQYF. As DNA, the CDR3 is TGTGCCAGCAGGGCAGGGGGGCAAGAGACCCAGTACTTC.

This clonotype was counted only a few times. The CDR3 nucleotides read TGTGCCAGCAGTTTGGTGTATGACTATGGCTACACCTTC. The encoded protein is CASSLVYDYGYTF. The genes are TRBV28 and TRBJ1-2, with unresolved D. Between the trimmed V and J ends, which lost 3 bases and 3 bases, there was a span of 8 bases. CDR3 size: 13 residues. Germline CDR1 and CDR2: MDHEN and SYDVKM.

The CDR3 DNA follows: TGTGCCAGCAGTTTGAGGGAGATCGAGCAGTTCTTC. Protein product: CASSLREIEQFF. The chain has TRBV12-3 or TRBV12-4 and TRBJ2-1; perhaps TRBD2 as D (5 bases). Trimming stripped 3 bases from V and 10 bases from J, with 10 bases between. CDR3 length: 12 residues.

This clonotype was detected a few times. J is TRBJ2-1 and V is TRBV5-1, with D possibly matching TRBD2 (6 bases). Germline assignment: CDR1 SGHRS and CDR2 YFSETQ. V lost 1 base and J lost 2, with 16 bases in between. This CDR3 is 17 amino acids long. In DNA form, the CDR3 reads TGCGCCAGCAGCTTGTGGGATGGCGGGACCCCCTACAATGAGCAGTTCTTC. Amino acids: CASSLWDGGTPYNEQFF.

This clonotype came up a few times. The rearrangement uses TRBV12-3 or TRBV12-4 and TRBJ1-5; 12 positions match TRBD1. V dropped 5 bases and J dropped 7; count of bases not matched to a gene: 9. This CDR3 is 16 amino acids long. The CDR3 coding sequence is TGTGCCAGCAGTCAGATCGGGACAGGGGGCGGACAGCCCCAGCATTTT. This sequence encodes CASSQIGTGGGQPQHF.

The chain is built from TRBV29-1 and TRBJ1-1; D possibly corresponds to TRBD1 (5 bases). CDR1 is SQVTM and CDR2 is ANQGSEA in the germline V gene. This CDR3 region has 14 residues. V lost 3 bases to trimming and J lost 8 bases, with 19 bases between them. The CDR3 DNA reads TGCAGCGTTGAGGGGAGGGGCGCGTTAGGAGAAGCTTTCTTT. It translates to CSVEGRGALGEAFF.

The chain couples TRBV15 to TRBJ2-3; 13 nucleotides align to TRBD2. This CDR3 has 18 residues. J was trimmed by 4 bases and V by 1 base; bases with no gene match: 8. Germline CDR1 LNHNV, CDR2 YYDKDF (reference sequence). Here the CDR3 reads CATSRAGLAGEVADTQYF. Written as DNA, the CDR3 is TGTGCCACCAGCAGAGCTGGACTAGCGGGAGAGGTCGCAGATACGCAGTATTTT.

This clonotype was seen only a few times. The chain is built from TRBV24-1 and TRBJ2-7; D remains ambiguous. Germline CDR1 KGHDR, CDR2 SFDVKD. The CDR3 consists of 12 residues. Trimming removed 5 bases at V and 7 bases at J, with 11 bases between. CDR3 DNA sequence: TGTGCCACCAGTGGGGTTCTAGGAGAGCAGTACTTC. The encoded protein is CATSGVLGEQYF.

J is TRBJ2-5 and V is TRBV29-1; 9 nucleotides match TRBD1. With V trimmed by 6 bases and J by 1 base, 9 bases remained unmatched. CDR1 and CDR2 from the germline V gene are SQVTM and ANQGSEA. The CDR3 has 15 residues. The CDR3 is CSVLRTGVVQETQYF. In DNA form, the CDR3 reads TGCAGCGTATTACGGACAGGGGTCGTCCAAGAGACCCAGTACTTC.